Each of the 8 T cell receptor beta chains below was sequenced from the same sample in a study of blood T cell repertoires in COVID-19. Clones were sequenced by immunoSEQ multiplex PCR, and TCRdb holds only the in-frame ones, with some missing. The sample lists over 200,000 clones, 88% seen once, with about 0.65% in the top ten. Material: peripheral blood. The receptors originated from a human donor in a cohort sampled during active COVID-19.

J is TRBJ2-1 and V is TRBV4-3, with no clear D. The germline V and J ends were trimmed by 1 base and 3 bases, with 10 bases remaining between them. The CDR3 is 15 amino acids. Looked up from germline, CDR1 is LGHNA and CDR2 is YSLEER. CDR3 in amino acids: CASSQAGNSYNEQFF. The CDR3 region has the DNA TGCGCCAGCAGCCAAGCGGGTAATAGCTACAATGAGCAGTTCTTC.

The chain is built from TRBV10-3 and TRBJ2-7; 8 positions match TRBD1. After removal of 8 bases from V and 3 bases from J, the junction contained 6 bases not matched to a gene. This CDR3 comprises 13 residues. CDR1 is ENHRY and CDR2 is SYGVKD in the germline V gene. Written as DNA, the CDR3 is TGTGCCATCCTATCGGACAGGGACTACGAGCAGTACTTC. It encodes CAILSDRDYEQYF.

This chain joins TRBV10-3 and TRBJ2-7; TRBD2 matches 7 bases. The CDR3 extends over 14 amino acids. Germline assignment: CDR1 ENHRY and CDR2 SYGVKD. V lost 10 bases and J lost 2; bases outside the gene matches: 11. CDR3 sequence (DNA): TGTGCCACAGTTCCGAGCGGGACCCCCTACGAGCAGTACTTC. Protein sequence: CATVPSGTPYEQYF.

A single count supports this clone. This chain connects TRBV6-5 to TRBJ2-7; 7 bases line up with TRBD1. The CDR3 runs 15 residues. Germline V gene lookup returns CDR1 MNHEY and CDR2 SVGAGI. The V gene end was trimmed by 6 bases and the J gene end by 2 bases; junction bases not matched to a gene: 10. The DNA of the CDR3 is TGTGCCAGCAGCACTCCATCCAGGGGGACCTACGAGCAGTACTTC. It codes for CASSTPSRGTYEQYF.

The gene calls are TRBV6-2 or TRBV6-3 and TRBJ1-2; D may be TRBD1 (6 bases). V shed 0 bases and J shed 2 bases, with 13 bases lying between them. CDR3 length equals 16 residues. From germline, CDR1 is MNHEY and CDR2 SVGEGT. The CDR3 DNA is TGTGCCAGCAGTTACTCGTTTGGGGGCCTGAACTATGGCTACACCTTC. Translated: CASSYSFGGLNYGYTF.

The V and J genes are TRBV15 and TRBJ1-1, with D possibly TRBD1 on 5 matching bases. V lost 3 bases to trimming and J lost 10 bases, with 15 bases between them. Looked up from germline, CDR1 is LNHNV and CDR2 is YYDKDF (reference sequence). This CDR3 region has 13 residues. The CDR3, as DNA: TGTGCCACCAGCAGGCATATCAGGGAAGGAGCTTTCTTT. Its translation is CATSRHIREGAFF.

This CDR3 reads CASSFRGHYGYTF. DNA for the CDR3: TGTGCCAGCAGTTTCAGGGGCCACTATGGCTACACCTTC. V and J are TRBV27 and TRBJ1-2, with D possibly matching TRBD1 (6 bases). CDR1 and CDR2 (germline): MNHEY, SMNVEV (reference sequence). V was pared by 3 bases and J by 3 bases, with 8 bases between. The CDR3 runs to 13 residues.

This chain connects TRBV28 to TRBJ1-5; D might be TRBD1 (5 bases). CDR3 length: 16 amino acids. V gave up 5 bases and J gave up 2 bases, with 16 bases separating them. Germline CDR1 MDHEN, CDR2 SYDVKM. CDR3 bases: TGTGCCAGCAGTCCTGGGGCGGGGGACGGCAATCAGCCCCAGCATTTT. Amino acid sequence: CASSPGAGDGNQPQHF.